This T cell receptor (beta chain) was documented in a study of blood T cell repertoires in COVID-19. Study at large: Material from acute and convalescent COVID-19 was sourced from the United States, Italy and Spain. PBMCs, B-cell-depleted T cells, or T cells were the source of the cDNA or gDNA that made up the material.

The assay was immunoSEQ multiplex PCR, and TCRdb's table has in-frame clones only and misses some. The sample lists approximately 200,000 clones, 83% seen once, with just under 7.5% in the top ten. In germline, CDR1 is LNHDA, CDR2 SQIVND (reference sequence). The length of the CDR3 is 13 residues. With 4 bases clipped from V and 7 bases from J, the junction kept 4 bases outside the gene matches. The TCR comes from a woman between 50 and 59 years old with acute or convalescent COVID-19. The sample consisted of peripheral blood. The chain employs TRBV19 and TRBJ1-5, with 7 positions matching TRBD1. The CDR3 nucleotides read TGTGCCAGTAGTACACAGGGGAGGCAGCCCCAGCATTTT. Amino acid sequence: CASSTQGRQPQHF. Full variable domain (rest looked up from reference TRBV19 and TRBJ1-5): DGGITQSPKYLFRKEGQNVTLSCEQNLNHDAMYWYRQDPGQGLRLIYYSQIVNDFQKGDIAEGYSVSREKKESFPLTVTSAQKNPTAFYLCASSTQGRQPQHFGDGTRLSIL.